These T cell receptor beta chains were read from a single sample in a study of cytomegalovirus exposure and HLA in healthy donors. Generated by immunoSEQ multiplex PCR, the TCRdb table keeps only in-frame clones and is missing some. This table holds 100,000 to 150,000 clones, 70% to 90% found once. Sequencing was done on a sample of PBMCs. The receptors were gathered from a man aged 18 to 29 in good health and CMV-seropositive. CDR3s leave out the opening cysteine and the closing phenylalanine or tryptophan.

v_call	cdr3_aa
TRBV15	ATQGQGGEQF
TRBV7-9	ASSPQGAIEQY
TRBV2	ASLDRGYGYT
TRBV30	AWSVPPTVEAF
TRBV4-2	ASSPLTNNEQF
TRBV4-2	ASSQDKGTEAF
TRBV11-3	ASSYRGNTEAF
TRBV19	ASEAGGRGTEAF
TRBV9	ASSHTYRQGPLVYT
TRBV4-1	ASAQEGGARGNTIY
TRBV14	ASSQDNSFSTGELF
TRBV25-1	ASSEWTGEHGYT
TRBV5-1	ASSLDTNTEAF
TRBV19	ASRNTGEVTGELF
TRBV30	AWSGQLNSPLH
TRBV10-3	AAHKGQGDGGYT
TRBV30	AWSRRDSSDYEQY
TRBV5-6	ASSFQRGQRAYEQY
TRBV5-5	ASNELSSRDYEQY
TRBV4-1	ASSQIAGTLMTQY
TRBV5-1	ASSLGGLGTEAF
TRBV7-2	ASSPARGEQY
TRBV11-2	ASRPPAVNEQY
TRBV5-6	ASSSSRGLVGYT